The source of this TCR beta chain is a study of cytomegalovirus exposure and HLA in healthy donors. Findings and caveats of the study: More than 15,000 TCR beta sequences were associated with HLA alleles at 0.05 false discovery rate in a later analysis. Later findings reportedly placed an Asian-associated ancestry cluster below the roughly 700-donor mean for N-insertions. It was only CMV serostatus that was available as immune exposure information.

The PCR employed 60 Vbeta primers together with 13 Jbeta primers. Method: immunoSEQ multiplex PCR; TCRdb's copy keeps in-frame clones and lacks some. Among about 190,000 clones listed, roughly four fifths were seen once. With respect to this clone: Its target is unknown.

The V end was cut by 5 bases, the J end by 2 bases, with 10 bases between. Germline CDR1 reads MNHEY; CDR2 reads SVGAGI. The CDR3 is 14 amino acids. V and J are TRBV6-5 and TRBJ1-3; maybe TRBD1 (6 bases). Material: PBMCs. The receptor comes from a woman aged 25 to 39 in good health and CMV-seropositive. The CDR3 loop is CASSPPGAGNTIYF. CDR3 sequence (DNA): TGTGCCAGCAGTCCCCCAGGGGCTGGAAACACCATATATTTT.